The table lists the clone carrying this T cell receptor beta chain with a few counts. The entry originates in a study of T cell clonotyping in hematopoietic cell transplantation. The method was immunoSEQ multiplex PCR; TCRdb's version includes in-frame clones alone and lacks a portion of them. The repertoire holds several thousand clones, approximately 30% seen once, with roughly 17% in the top ten. The germline V gene encodes CDR1 SGDLS and CDR2 YYNGEE. V shed 4 bases and J shed 3 bases, with 8 bases lying between them. The CDR3 runs 12 residues. Time point given: recipient sample about 28 days before transplant, after cytoreduction.

Here the sequenced sample was peripheral blood mononuclear cells, taken before stem cell transplant. V gene TRBV9 combines with J gene TRBJ2-7; unclear D gene. The sequence came from a man in his fifties with myelofibrosis. Some clones in this sample may be carry-over from other donors' samples. CDR3 sequence reads: CASSTDLYEQYF. The CDR3 bases are TGTGCCAGCAGCACGGACCTCTACGAGCAGTACTTC.